This T cell receptor (beta chain) was sequenced in a study of T cells in Graves' hyperthyroidism and ophthalmopathy. From germline, CDR1 is MNHEY and CDR2 SVGEGT. This CDR3 has 14 residues. The V gene lost 7 bases and the J gene lost 2 bases, with 15 bases spanning the gap. The diagnostic basis comprised clinical symptoms, serum thyroxine and TRAb, thyroid ultrasound and orbital computed tomography. 10 ml of fresh peripheral blood supplied the PBMCs. This clonotype was seen at least ten times. TCR beta CDR3 sequences were amplified from RNA transcripts. HTBI primers were used for first-round RT-PCR of the TCR CDR3. TCRdb called the multiplex PCR reads again in MiXCR, with one record for every CDR3 protein. This table has hundreds of thousands of distinct CDR3 sequences, around 21% appearing once.

This sequence originates from a man aged 25 to 40 with Graves' ophthalmopathy. The chain employs TRBV6-2 or TRBV6-3 and TRBJ2-7; no definite D call. Sequenced input: blood. In DNA form, the CDR3 reads TGTGCCAGCACTCCAGGCGGCCTACCCTACGAGCAGTACTTC. As protein: CASTPGGLPYEQYF.